The next 28 T cell receptor beta chains were all read from a single sample in a study of identical twins (dated by TCRdb to 2016 to 2017). Library construction relied on 5' RACE. For sequencing, an Illumina HiSeq 2000 was employed. Starting from the raw public reads, TCRdb applied fastp trimming at Q25, assembled clones with MiXCR and retained in-frame beta chains. Here each entry gathers all rows of one CDR3 protein and keeps the most common genes and DNA. The sample data list some 1,700,000 distinct CDR3 sequences, and under 35% of these were observed just once. The ten largest clonotypes hold about 0.27% of the sample. Sequenced input: cord blood. The receptors here all came from a newborn girl in good health.

As for this clonotype: This may be a read error, as it is one base from a much larger clone. The chain uses TRBV5-1 and TRBJ2-1, with 12 bases fitting TRBD2. Gene TRBJ2-7 matches the end of the DNA better, so the J call may be wrong. The CDR3 runs 17 residues. Germline V gene sequence: CDR1 SGHRS, CDR2 YFSETQ. CDR3 DNA: TGCGCCAGCAGCTTGGGGACCGGGACTAGCGGGCACAATGAGCAGTACTTC. Translating gives CASSLGTGTSGHNEQYF.

On this clonotype itself: The germline gene is not matched at one end of the junction; a read error may be the cause. This sequence joins TRBV14 and TRBJ2-5; 7 bases are shared with TRBD1. The CDR3 is made up of 14 amino acids. Per germline, CDR1 SGHDN and CDR2 FVKESK. CDR3 sequence reads: CASNQGGSRETQYF. CDR3 coding DNA: TGTGCCAGCAACCAAGGGGGCAGCCGAGAGACCCAGTACTTC.

V is TRBV2 and J is TRBJ2-1; 9 bases agree with TRBD2. The J call is uncertain, as TRBJ2-7 better fits the DNA end. There are 16 residues in the CDR3. Germline CDR1 and CDR2: SNHLY and FYNNEI. CDR3 in DNA: TGTGCCAGCAAAACAGCGGGAGGACCCTCCTACAATGAGCAGTACTTC. Protein sequence: CASKTAGGPSYNEQYF.

The V gene is TRBV20-1, the J gene TRBJ2-3; 7 positions agree with TRBD2. CDR3 length: 16 residues. Per germline, CDR1 DFQATT and CDR2 SNEGSKA (reference sequence). V trimming: 0 bases; J trimming: 7 bases; junction bases outside the gene matches: 13. The CDR3 is CSARDHWTSKSYTQYF. The CDR3 DNA reads TGCAGTGCTAGAGATCACTGGACTAGTAAATCATATACGCAGTATTTT.

V usage is TRBV4-1 and J usage is TRBJ2-4; 9 bases are a match to TRBD1. Germline assignment: CDR1 MGHRA and CDR2 YSYEKL. The trim removed 4 bases at V and 3 bases at J, leaving 7 bases unmatched. The length of the CDR3 is 16 residues. CDR3 DNA: TGCGCCAGCAGCCTATGGGACAGGGTAGACAAAAACATTCAGTACTTC. Translated: CASSLWDRVDKNIQYF.

V usage is TRBV4-2 and J usage is TRBJ1-1; D perhaps matches TRBD1 (5 bases). Trimming took 1 base from V and 4 from J, leaving 13 bases between them. CDR3 length equals 15 residues. CDR1 and CDR2 from the germline V gene are LGHNA and YNFKEQ. The CDR3 sequence is CASSQVGLGGTEAFF. The DNA for the CDR3 is TGTGCCAGCAGCCAAGTGGGGCTCGGTGGCACTGAAGCTTTCTTT.

This clonotype was detected only a few times. The V and J genes are TRBV12-3 or TRBV12-4 and TRBJ2-1; D call uncertain. Trimming stripped 3 bases from V and 10 bases from J, with 19 bases between. The length of the CDR3 is 15 residues. Here the CDR3 DNA reads TGTGCCAGCAGTTTTCGGGCAGGCCCCCATAAGGAGCAGTTCTTC. Its translation: CASSFRAGPHKEQFF.

A few counts support this clonotype. The chain combines TRBV7-2 with TRBJ1-5, with D uncertain. V dropped 2 bases and J dropped 1 base, with 12 bases sitting between them. This CDR3 has 16 residues. Germline V gives CDR1 SGHTA, CDR2 FQGNSA. The CDR3 DNA reads as TGTGCCAGCAGCTTATCGGGTCGATTAAGCAATCAGCCCCAGCATTTT. Its translation is CASSLSGRLSNQPQHF.

Regarding this clonotype: A junction end diverges from the germline sequence, so it may reflect a read error. The chain is built from TRBV29-1 and TRBJ2-5, with 10 positions matching TRBD1. The CDR3 loop spans 13 amino acids. Germline CDR1 reads SQVTM; CDR2 reads ANQGSEA. DNA for the CDR3: TGCAGCGTTGATAGAGGACAGGGGGAGACCCTGTACTTC. Amino acids: CSVDRGQGETLYF.

The chain carries TRBV23-1 and TRBJ2-7; D gene uncertain. TRBV23-1 is flagged as an ORF with uncertain function. This CDR3 is 12 amino acids long. The V and J ends lost 1 base and 6 bases respectively, with 7 bases between them. The CDR3 sequence is CASSQWGVEQYF. The CDR3 DNA sequence: TGCGCCAGCAGTCAATGGGGTGTCGAGCAGTACTTC.

This clonotype appeared a few times. The chain joins TRBV20-1 to TRBJ1-2; tentative D call: TRBD1 (6 bases). Trimming left V 4 bases short and J 4 bases short, with 28 bases between. CDR1 is DFQATT and CDR2 is SNEGSKA in the germline V gene (reference sequence). CDR3 length: 18 residues. The CDR3 DNA sequence: TGCAGTGCTATAACATTCCAAGATGGGGGGCTGAACCCCTATGGCTACACCTTC. Encoded protein: CSAITFQDGGLNPYGYTF.

This chain links TRBV18 with TRBJ2-1; tentative D call: TRBD2 (7 bases). Trimming took off 5 bases at V and 1 base at J, with 15 bases between the two ends. Germline V gene data show CDR1 as KGHSH and CDR2 as LQKENI. CDR3 length: 16 amino acids. CDR3 amino acids: CASSSTGGLSYNEQFF. Here the CDR3 DNA reads TGTGCCAGCTCAAGTACGGGGGGCCTATCCTACAATGAGCAGTTCTTC.

Points on this clonotype: The junction departs from the called germline gene at one end, perhaps through a read error. This sequence joins TRBV7-6 and TRBJ2-3; 8 nucleotides agree with TRBD1. Germline lookup yields CDR1 SGHVS and CDR2 FNYEAQ. The CDR3 consists of 16 residues. CDR3 in DNA: TGTGCCAGCAGCTTAGCGCAGGACAGGGTCACAGATACGCTGTATTTT. Translation gives CASSLAQDRVTDTLYF.

The chain is built from TRBV27 and TRBJ2-1, with TRBD2 matching over 11 bases. CDR1 is MNHEY and CDR2 is SMNVEV in the germline V gene (reference sequence). V was clipped by 3 bases and J by 7 bases; unmatched bases: 11. The CDR3 covers 17 residues. As DNA, the CDR3 is TGTGCCAGCAGTTTGTCGTCTAGCGGGAGGTTCGTGAATGAGCAGTTCTTC. This sequence encodes CASSLSSSGRFVNEQFF.

The rearrangement uses TRBV6-6 and TRBJ1-2, with 9 bases fitting TRBD1. Looked up from germline, CDR1 is MNHNY and CDR2 is SVGAGI (reference sequence). V was pared by 4 bases and J by 5 bases, with 11 bases of the junction left unmatched. CDR3 length: 16 amino acids. For the CDR3, the DNA is TGTGCCAGCAGTTCCGGGACAGGGATTTCCGGGTATGGCTACACCTTC. It is translated as CASSSGTGISGYGYTF.

This clonotype was detected a few times. The genes are TRBV5-1 and TRBJ2-4; 8 positions agree with TRBD2. The end of the DNA is better explained by TRBJ2-7, so the J call may be wrong. Per the germline V gene, CDR1 is SGHRS and CDR2 is YFSETQ. The CDR3 covers 15 residues. The CDR3 nucleotides are TGCGCCAGCAGCTTGTTGGCGACTAGCGTCGACGAGCAGTACTTC. Its protein product is CASSLLATSVDEQYF.

This clonotype was found a few times. The chain combines TRBV21-1 with TRBJ2-6; TRBD1 was called by the table and not checked on the DNA. TRBV21-1 is a known pseudogene. CDR3 length: 16 residues. In DNA form, the CDR3 reads TGTGCCAGAAGCGGGACAGGGGGCTCTGGGGCCAACGTCCTGACTTTC. Translation gives CARSGTGGSGANVLTF.

This chain uses TRBV5-6 with TRBJ2-4; maybe TRBD1 (5 bases). CDR3 size: 13 residues. Trimming removed 1 base from V and 8 bases from J, with 10 bases in between. CDR1 SGHDT and CDR2 YYEEEE come from the germline V gene. The CDR3 nucleotides are TGTGCCAGCAGCTTGAAGGGGCCGGACATTCAGTACTTC. This encodes CASSLKGPDIQYF.

The CDR3 protein is CSARARQGMGSGYTF. The CDR3 DNA is TGCAGTGCTAGGGCTAGACAGGGAATGGGAAGTGGCTACACCTTC. The rearrangement links TRBV20-1 to TRBJ1-2; 7 bases agree with TRBD1. V lost 3 bases and J lost 7; bases outside the gene matches: 14. This CDR3 region has 15 residues. CDR1 is DFQATT and CDR2 is SNEGSKA in the germline V gene (reference sequence).

This clonotype has only one observation. The V and J genes are TRBV2 and TRBJ2-2; TRBD2 matches at 15 bases. Trimming took 3 bases from V and 1 from J; bases not matched to a gene: 0. CDR1 is SNHLY and CDR2 is FYNNEI in the germline V gene. The CDR3 runs to 17 residues. The CDR3 is CASSEGLAGGNTGELFF. The CDR3 DNA reads TGTGCCAGCAGTGAGGGACTAGCGGGAGGGAACACCGGGGAGCTGTTTTTT.

This clonotype has a handful of counts. V usage is TRBV13 and J usage is TRBJ2-1, with 8 bases fitting TRBD1. V gave up 1 base and J gave up 3 bases; unmatched junction bases: 2. The CDR3 contains 15 residues. Looked up from germline, CDR1 is PRHDT and CDR2 is FYEKMQ (reference sequence). CDR3 in DNA: TGTGCCAGCAGCTTAGCGACAGGGGACTACAATGAGCAGTTCTTC. Its protein product is CASSLATGDYNEQFF.

The rearrangement uses TRBV6-1 and TRBJ2-3; 7 nucleotides agree with TRBD2. Germline CDR1 MNHNS, CDR2 SASEGT. This CDR3 spans 14 amino acids. After removal of 5 bases from V and 4 bases from J, the junction contained 6 bases not matched to a gene. CDR3: CASSPGRGADTQYF. CDR3 DNA sequence: TGTGCCAGCAGTCCAGGCCGGGGGGCAGATACGCAGTATTTT.

The CDR3 protein is CASSSSAGGTLYTGELFF. DNA of the CDR3: TGTGCCAGCAGCTCGTCAGCGGGAGGAACCCTATACACCGGGGAGCTGTTTTTT. The rearrangement uses TRBV7-9 and TRBJ2-2; 9 nucleotides align to TRBD2. CDR3 length: 18 amino acids. With 4 bases clipped from V and 3 bases from J, the junction kept 12 bases outside the gene matches. The germline gives CDR1 SEHNR, CDR2 FQNEAQ (reference sequence). The variable domain in full, with the rest retrieved from reference TRBV7-9 and TRBJ2-2, is DTGVSQNPRHKITKRGQNVTFRCDPISEHNRLYWYRQTLGQGPEFLTYFQNEAQLEKSRLLSDRFSAERPKGSFSTLEIQRTEQGDSAMYLCASSSSAGGTLYTGELFFGEGSRLTVL.

The rearrangement joins TRBV30 to TRBJ1-2; 7 bases line up with TRBD1. Germline-derived CDR1 and CDR2 are GTSNPN and SVGIG (reference sequence). There are 17 residues in the CDR3. With V trimmed by 1 base and J by 4 bases, 15 bases remained unmatched. The CDR3 loop is CAWSEGRQGGLGYGYTF. The CDR3 DNA follows: TGTGCCTGGAGTGAGGGAAGACAGGGAGGTTTGGGCTATGGCTACACCTTC.

This clonotype was seen a few times. The chain links TRBV12-3 or TRBV12-4 to TRBJ2-3, with 8 positions matching TRBD2. The CDR3 spans 14 residues. V lost 5 bases and J lost 4; bases outside the gene matches: 5. CDR3 sequence reads: CASSGREGPDTQYF. In DNA, the CDR3 is TGTGCCAGCAGTGGCCGGGAGGGCCCAGATACGCAGTATTTT.

The V and J genes are TRBV4-2 and TRBJ1-2; possible D gene TRBD1, 6 bases. This CDR3 is built from 15 residues. V lost 0 bases and J 8 bases, leaving 16 bases between the germline ends. Germline-derived CDR1 and CDR2 are LGHNA and YNFKEQ. DNA for the CDR3: TGTGCCAGCAGCCAAGATTCGCGGGGGCGTAGAGGCTACACCTTC. The encoded protein is CASSQDSRGRRGYTF.

This chain connects TRBV7-2 to TRBJ2-7; D possibly corresponds to TRBD2 (6 bases). V lost 0 bases and J 0 bases, leaving 12 bases between the germline ends. The CDR3 has 16 residues. Germline V gene sequence: CDR1 SGHTA, CDR2 FQGNSA. The chain's CDR3 is CASSLASSAPSYEQYF. CDR3 in DNA: TGTGCCAGCAGCTTAGCTTCTAGCGCACCCTCCTACGAGCAGTACTTC.

This clonotype occurred a few times. The rearrangement links TRBV2 to TRBJ2-1; 7 nucleotides align to TRBD2. With 7 bases clipped from V and 7 bases from J, the junction kept 4 bases outside the gene matches. Germline CDR1 is SNHLY and CDR2 is FYNNEI. The CDR3 loop spans 12 amino acids. The CDR3 loop is CASMGGRNEQFF. The CDR3 nucleotides read TGTGCCAGCATGGGGGGGAGGAATGAGCAGTTCTTC. Together with reference TRBV2 and TRBJ2-1, the CDR3 gives the full variable domain: EPEVTQTPSHQVTQMGQEVILRCVPISNHLYFYWYRQILGQKVEFLVSFYNNEISEKSEIFDDQFSVERPDGSNFTLKIRSTKLEDSAMYFCASMGGRNEQFFGPGTRLTVL.